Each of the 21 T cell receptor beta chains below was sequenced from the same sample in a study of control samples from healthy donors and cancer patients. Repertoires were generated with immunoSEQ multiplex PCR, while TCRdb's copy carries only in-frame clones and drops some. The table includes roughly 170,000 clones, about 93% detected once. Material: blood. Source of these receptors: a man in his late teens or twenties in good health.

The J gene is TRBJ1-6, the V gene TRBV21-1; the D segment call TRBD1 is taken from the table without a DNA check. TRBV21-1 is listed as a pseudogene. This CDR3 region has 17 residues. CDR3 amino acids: CASYRDRECRGNSPLHF. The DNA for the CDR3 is TGTGCCAGTTACCGGGACAGGGAGTGTCGAGGCAATTCACCCCTCCACTTT.

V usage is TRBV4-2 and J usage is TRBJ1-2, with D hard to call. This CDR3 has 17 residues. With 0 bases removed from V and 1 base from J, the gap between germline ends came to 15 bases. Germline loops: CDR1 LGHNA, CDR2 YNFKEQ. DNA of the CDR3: TGTGCCAGCAGCCAAGAGTCAGTAGGTCGAATTAACTATGGCTACACCTTC. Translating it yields CASSQESVGRINYGYTF.

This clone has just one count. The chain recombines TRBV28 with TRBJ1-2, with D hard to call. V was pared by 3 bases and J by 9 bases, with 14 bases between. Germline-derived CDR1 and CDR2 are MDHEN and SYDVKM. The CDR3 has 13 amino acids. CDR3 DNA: TGTGCCAGCAGTTTGGAAGGAGTCAACAGCTACACCTTC. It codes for CASSLEGVNSYTF.

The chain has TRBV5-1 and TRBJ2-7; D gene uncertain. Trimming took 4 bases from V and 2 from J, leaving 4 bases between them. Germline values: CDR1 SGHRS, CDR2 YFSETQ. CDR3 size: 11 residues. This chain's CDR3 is CASSSTYEQYF. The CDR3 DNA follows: TGCGCCAGCAGCAGCACCTACGAGCAGTACTTC. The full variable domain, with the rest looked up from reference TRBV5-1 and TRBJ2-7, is KAGVTQTPRYLIKTRGQQVTLSCSPISGHRSVSWYQQTPGQGLQFLFEYFSETQRNKGNFPGRFSGRQFSNSRSEMNVSTLELGDSALYLCASSSTYEQYFGPGTRLTVT.

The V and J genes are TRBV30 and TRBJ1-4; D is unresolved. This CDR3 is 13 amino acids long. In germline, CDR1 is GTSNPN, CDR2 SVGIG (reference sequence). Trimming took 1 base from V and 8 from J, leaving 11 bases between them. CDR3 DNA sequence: TGTGCCTGGAGTGGATATGGGGTCGAAAAACTGTTTTTT. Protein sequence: CAWSGYGVEKLFF.

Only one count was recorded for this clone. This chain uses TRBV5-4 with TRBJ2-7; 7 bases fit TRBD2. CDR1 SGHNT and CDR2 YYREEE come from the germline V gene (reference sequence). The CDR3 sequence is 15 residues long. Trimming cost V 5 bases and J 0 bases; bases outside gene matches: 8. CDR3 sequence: CASRGGGMHSYEQYF. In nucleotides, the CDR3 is TGTGCCAGCAGGGGGGGAGGGATGCACTCCTACGAGCAGTACTTC.

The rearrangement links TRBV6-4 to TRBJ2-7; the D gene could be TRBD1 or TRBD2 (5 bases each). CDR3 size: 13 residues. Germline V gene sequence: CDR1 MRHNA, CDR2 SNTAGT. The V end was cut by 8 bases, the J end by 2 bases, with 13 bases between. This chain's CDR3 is CASCRDGTYEQYF. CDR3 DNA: TGTGCCAGCTGCCGGGACGGGACCTACGAGCAGTACTTC.

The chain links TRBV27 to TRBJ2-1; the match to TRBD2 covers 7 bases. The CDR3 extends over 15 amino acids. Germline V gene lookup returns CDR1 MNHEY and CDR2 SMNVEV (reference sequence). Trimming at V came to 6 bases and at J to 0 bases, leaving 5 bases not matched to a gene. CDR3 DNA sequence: TGTGCCAGCAGGGTGCGGGGGAGCTCCTACAATGAGCAGTTCTTC. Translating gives CASRVRGSSYNEQFF.

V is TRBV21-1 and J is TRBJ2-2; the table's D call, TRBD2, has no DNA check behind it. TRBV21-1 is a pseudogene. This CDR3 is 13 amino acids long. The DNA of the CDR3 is TGTGCCAGCACAGCGCCCCGGGCCGGGGAGCTGTTTTTT. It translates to CASTAPRAGELFF.

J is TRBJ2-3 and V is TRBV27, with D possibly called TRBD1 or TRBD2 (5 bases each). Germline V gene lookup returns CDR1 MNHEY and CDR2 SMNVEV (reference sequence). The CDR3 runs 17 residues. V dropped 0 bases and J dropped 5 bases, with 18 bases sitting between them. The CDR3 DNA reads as TGTGCCAGCAGTTTATCCTACCGGGACCGAGGGGAAGATACGCAGTATTTT. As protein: CASSLSYRDRGEDTQYF.

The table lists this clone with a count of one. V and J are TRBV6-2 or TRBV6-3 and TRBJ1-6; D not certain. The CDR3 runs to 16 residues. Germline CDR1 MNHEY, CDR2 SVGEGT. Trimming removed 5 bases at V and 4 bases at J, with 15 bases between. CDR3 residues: CASSTIGMGYNSPLHF. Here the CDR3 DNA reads TGTGCCAGCAGTACGATAGGGATGGGGTATAATTCACCCCTCCACTTT.

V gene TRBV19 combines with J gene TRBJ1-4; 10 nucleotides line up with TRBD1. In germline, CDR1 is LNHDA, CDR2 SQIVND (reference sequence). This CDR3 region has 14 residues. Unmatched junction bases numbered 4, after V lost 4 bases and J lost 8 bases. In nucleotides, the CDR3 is TGTGCCAGTAGTAGGGACAGGGGTAAAGAAAAACTGTTTTTT. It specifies CASSRDRGKEKLFF.

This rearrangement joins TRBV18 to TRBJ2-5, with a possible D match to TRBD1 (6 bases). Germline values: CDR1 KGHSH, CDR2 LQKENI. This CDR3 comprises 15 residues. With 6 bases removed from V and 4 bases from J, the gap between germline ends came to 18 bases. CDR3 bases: TGTGCCAGCTCCCCAAACAGGGCGGGTCGAGAGACCCAGTACTTC. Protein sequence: CASSPNRAGRETQYF.

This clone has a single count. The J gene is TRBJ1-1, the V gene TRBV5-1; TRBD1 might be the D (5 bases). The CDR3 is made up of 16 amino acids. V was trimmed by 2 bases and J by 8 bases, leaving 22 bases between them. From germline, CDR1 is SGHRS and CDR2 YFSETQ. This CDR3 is CASSFGDRDVFREAFF. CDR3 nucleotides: TGCGCCAGCAGCTTCGGAGACCGGGACGTTTTCCGGGAAGCTTTCTTT.

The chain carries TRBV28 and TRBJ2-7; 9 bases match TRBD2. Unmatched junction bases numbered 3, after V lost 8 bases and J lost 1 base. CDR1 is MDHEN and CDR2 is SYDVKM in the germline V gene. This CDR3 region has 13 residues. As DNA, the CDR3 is TGTGCCAGCGTGACTAGCGGTTCCTACGAGCAGTACTTC. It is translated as CASVTSGSYEQYF.

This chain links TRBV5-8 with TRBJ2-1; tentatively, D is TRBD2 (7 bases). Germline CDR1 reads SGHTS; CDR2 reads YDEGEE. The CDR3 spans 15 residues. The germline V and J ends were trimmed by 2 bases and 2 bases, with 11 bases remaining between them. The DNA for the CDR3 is TGTGCCAGCAGCTTAAGGGGGGGAACCTACAATGAGCAGTTCTTC. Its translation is CASSLRGGTYNEQFF.

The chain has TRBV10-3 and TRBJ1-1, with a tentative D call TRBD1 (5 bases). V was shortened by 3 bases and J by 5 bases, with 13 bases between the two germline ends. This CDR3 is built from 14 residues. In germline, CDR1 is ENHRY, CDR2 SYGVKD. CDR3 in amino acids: CAISDGAGGTEAFF. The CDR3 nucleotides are TGTGCCATCAGTGACGGGGCAGGAGGTACTGAAGCTTTCTTT.

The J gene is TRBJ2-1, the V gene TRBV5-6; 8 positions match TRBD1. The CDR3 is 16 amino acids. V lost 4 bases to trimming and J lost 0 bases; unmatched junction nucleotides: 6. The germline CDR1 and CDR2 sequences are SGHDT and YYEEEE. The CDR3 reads CASSPDRGGSYNEQFF. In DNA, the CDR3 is TGTGCCAGCAGCCCCGACAGGGGAGGCTCCTACAATGAGCAGTTCTTC.

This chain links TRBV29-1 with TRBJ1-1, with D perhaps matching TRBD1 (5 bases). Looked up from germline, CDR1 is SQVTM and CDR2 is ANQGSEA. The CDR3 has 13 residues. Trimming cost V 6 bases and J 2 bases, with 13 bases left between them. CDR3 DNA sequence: TGCAGCGTAACCCCAGGGTTAAACACTGAAGCTTTCTTT. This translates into CSVTPGLNTEAFF.

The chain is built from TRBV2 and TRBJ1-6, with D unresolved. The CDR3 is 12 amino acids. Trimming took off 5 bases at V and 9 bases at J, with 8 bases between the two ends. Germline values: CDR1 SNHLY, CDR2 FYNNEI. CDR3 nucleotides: TGTGCCAGCAGTCGGCTTTTTTCACCCCTCCACTTT. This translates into CASSRLFSPLHF.

This CDR3 reads CASSVRPPVLFNEQFF. As DNA, the CDR3 is TGTGCCAGCAGCGTAAGACCTCCGGTTCTCTTCAATGAGCAGTTCTTC. V usage is TRBV9 and J usage is TRBJ2-1, with D unclear. The V gene's germline CDR1 is SGDLS and CDR2 YYNGEE. The CDR3 has 16 amino acids. The V end lost 1 base, the J end lost 6 bases, and 17 bases lay between the germline ends.